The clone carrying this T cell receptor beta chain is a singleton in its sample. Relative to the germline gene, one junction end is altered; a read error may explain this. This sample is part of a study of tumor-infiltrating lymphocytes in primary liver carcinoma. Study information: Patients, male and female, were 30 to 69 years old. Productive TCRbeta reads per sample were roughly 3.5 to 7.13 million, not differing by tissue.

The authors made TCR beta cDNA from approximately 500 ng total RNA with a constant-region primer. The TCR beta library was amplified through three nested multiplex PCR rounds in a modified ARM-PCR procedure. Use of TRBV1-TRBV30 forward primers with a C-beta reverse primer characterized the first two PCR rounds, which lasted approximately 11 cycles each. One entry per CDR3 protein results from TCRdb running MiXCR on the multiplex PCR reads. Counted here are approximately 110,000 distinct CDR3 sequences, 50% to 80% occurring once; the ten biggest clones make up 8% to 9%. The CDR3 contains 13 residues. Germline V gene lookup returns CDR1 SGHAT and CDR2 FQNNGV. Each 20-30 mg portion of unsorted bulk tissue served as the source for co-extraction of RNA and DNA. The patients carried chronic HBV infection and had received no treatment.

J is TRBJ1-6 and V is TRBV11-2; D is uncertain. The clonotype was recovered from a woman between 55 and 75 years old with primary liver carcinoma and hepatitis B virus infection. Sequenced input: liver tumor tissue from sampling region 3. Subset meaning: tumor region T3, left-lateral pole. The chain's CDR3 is CANSLERGSPHHF. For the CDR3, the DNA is TGTGCCAACAGCTTAGAGCGGGGTTCACCCCACCACTTT.